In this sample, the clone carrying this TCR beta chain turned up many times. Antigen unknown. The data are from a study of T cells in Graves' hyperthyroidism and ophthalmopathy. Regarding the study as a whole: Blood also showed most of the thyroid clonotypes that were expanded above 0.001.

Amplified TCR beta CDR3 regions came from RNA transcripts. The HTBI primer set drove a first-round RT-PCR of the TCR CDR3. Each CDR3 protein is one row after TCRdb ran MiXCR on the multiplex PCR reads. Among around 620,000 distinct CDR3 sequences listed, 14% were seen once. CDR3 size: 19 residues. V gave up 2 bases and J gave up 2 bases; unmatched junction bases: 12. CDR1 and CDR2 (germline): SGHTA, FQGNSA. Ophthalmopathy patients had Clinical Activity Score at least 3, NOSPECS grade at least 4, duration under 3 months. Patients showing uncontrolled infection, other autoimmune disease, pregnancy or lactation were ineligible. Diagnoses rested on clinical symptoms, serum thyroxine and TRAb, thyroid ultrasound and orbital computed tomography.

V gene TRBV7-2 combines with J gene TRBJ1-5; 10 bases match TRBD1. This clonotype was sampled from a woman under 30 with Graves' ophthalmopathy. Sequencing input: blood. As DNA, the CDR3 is TGTGCCAGCAGCTTAATATGGGACAGGGGAGTGCGGGGCAATCAGCCCCAGCATTTT. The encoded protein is CASSLIWDRGVRGNQPQHF. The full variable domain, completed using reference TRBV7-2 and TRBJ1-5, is GAGVSQSPSNKVTEKGKDVELRCDPISGHTALYWYRQSLGQGLEFLIYFQGNSAPDKSGLPSDRFSAERTGGSVSTLTIQRTQQEDSAVYLCASSLIWDRGVRGNQPQHFGDGTRLSIL.